This record covers a single T cell receptor (beta chain). Its antigen is as yet unknown. The data originate from a study of cytomegalovirus exposure and HLA in healthy donors. Study-wide results and limits: Accurate prediction of most subjects' HLA-A and HLA-B alleles from TCR beta sequences was reported. Sequencing artifact likely explains a cluster of highly shared sequence variants.

The CDR3 runs to 16 residues. Deletions cut 4 bases from V and 3 bases from J, with 18 bases between. CDR1 is LNHDA and CDR2 is SQIVND in the germline V gene (reference sequence). The PCR used 60 Vbeta and 13 Jbeta primers. The repertoire was sequenced with immunoSEQ multiplex PCR; TCRdb's copy has only in-frame clones and lacks some. This table holds 100,000 to 120,000 clones, over 60% found once. This chain uses TRBV19 with TRBJ1-2, with a possible D match to TRBD1 (5 bases). Sample: PBMCs. This clonotype was sampled from a woman aged 55-69 years in good health and CMV-seropositive. This chain's CDR3 is CASSTAGLRVDYGYTF. In nucleotides, the CDR3 is TGTGCCAGTAGTACCGCGGGACTGCGGGTTGACTATGGCTACACCTTC. Drawing the rest from reference TRBV19 and TRBJ1-2, the complete variable domain is DGGITQSPKYLFRKEGQNVTLSCEQNLNHDAMYWYRQDPGQGLRLIYYSQIVNDFQKGDIAEGYSVSREKKESFPLTVTSAQKNPTAFYLCASSTAGLRVDYGYTFGSGTRLTVV.